The 5 T cell receptor beta chains listed next were all sequenced from one sample in a study of glioma-infiltrating T cells. The iRepertoire nested amplicon-rescue multiplex PCR amplified TCR alpha and beta CDR3s from RNA. TCRdb reprocessed the multiplex PCR reads with MiXCR, giving one entry per CDR3 protein. The sample has some 85,000 distinct CDR3 sequences, around a quarter seen once. The specimen sequenced was glioma tissue, nonneoplastic brain tissue, or PBMCs (not recorded which). The source of these receptors is a human donor with low-grade glioma or glioblastoma, undergoing nonglioma brain surgery, or in good health (not recorded which).

V and J are TRBV12-3 or TRBV12-4 and TRBJ2-7; 7 bases fit TRBD2. V shed 3 bases and J 2 bases; nucleotides not matched to a gene: 4. CDR3 size: 14 residues. CDR3: CASSFSGATYEQYF. The CDR3, as DNA: TGTGCCAGCAGTTTCAGCGGGGCAACCTACGAGCAGTACTTC.

This chain connects TRBV6-2 or TRBV6-3 to TRBJ2-7; 7 nucleotides line up with TRBD1. The CDR3 sequence is 14 residues long. CDR1 is MNHEY, CDR2 SVGEGT, per germline. The V gene end was trimmed by 6 bases and the J gene end by 2 bases; junction bases not matched to a gene: 7. Here the CDR3 reads CASSTRDSPYEQYF. The CDR3 nucleotides read TGTGCCAGCAGCACCCGGGACAGCCCCTACGAGCAGTACTTC.

This clonotype was seen at least ten times. The chain couples TRBV3-1 to TRBJ2-4, with D uncertain. Germline V gene data show CDR1 as LGHDT and CDR2 as YNNKEL (reference sequence). V gave up 4 bases and J gave up 0 bases, with 13 bases separating them. The CDR3 sequence is 16 residues long. The CDR3 DNA follows: TGTGCCAGCAGCCCCCCCTCCTACTTAGCCAAAAACATTCAGTACTTC. Translation gives CASSPPSYLAKNIQYF.

The V gene is TRBV2, the J gene TRBJ2-2; D unclear. The CDR3 loop spans 13 amino acids. V lost 7 bases and J lost 1, with 7 bases in between. CDR1 and CDR2 (germline): SNHLY, FYNNEI. The CDR3 reads CASMTENTGELFF. DNA for the CDR3: TGTGCCAGCATGACCGAGAACACCGGGGAGCTGTTTTTT.

As concerns this clonotype: A much larger clone is a single base away; this may be a read error. The V and J genes are TRBV18 and TRBJ2-1, with D unclear. Germline loops: CDR1 KGHSH, CDR2 LQKENI. There are 14 residues in the CDR3. CDR3 sequence: CASSPPRPPNGQFF. The DNA of the CDR3 is TGTGCCAGCTCACCACCGAGACCGCCCAATGGGCAGTTCTTC.